This T cell receptor beta chain was observed in a study of T-cell reconstitution after alpha-beta-depleted transplantation in children. General study points: After one year, T-cell counts and TCRbeta diversity mostly came from new T cells.

A library of TCRbeta sequences, prepared with unique molecular identifiers, was generated. TCRdb reprocessed the PCR reads via MiXCR and lists one record per CDR3 protein. The data show about 980,000 distinct CDR3 sequences, 25% to 35% seen once. Germline-derived CDR1 and CDR2 are MDHEN and SYDVKM. The CDR3 totals 15 residues. J was trimmed by 6 bases and V by 7 bases; bases with no gene match: 14. This clonotype was found many times. The antigen is undetermined. This sequence originates from a boy younger than two who had a stem cell transplant for SCID, so the T cells may come from the graft donor. V and J are TRBV28 and TRBJ2-7; TRBD1 matches at 8 bases. Sequencing used PBMCs, mostly from graft donor cells, obtained 360 days after TCRalphabeta/CD19-depleted stem cell transplant. The CDR3: CASTLSLDRVGEQYF. The CDR3 DNA is TGTGCCAGCACCCTTTCCCTGGACAGGGTTGGCGAGCAGTACTTC.